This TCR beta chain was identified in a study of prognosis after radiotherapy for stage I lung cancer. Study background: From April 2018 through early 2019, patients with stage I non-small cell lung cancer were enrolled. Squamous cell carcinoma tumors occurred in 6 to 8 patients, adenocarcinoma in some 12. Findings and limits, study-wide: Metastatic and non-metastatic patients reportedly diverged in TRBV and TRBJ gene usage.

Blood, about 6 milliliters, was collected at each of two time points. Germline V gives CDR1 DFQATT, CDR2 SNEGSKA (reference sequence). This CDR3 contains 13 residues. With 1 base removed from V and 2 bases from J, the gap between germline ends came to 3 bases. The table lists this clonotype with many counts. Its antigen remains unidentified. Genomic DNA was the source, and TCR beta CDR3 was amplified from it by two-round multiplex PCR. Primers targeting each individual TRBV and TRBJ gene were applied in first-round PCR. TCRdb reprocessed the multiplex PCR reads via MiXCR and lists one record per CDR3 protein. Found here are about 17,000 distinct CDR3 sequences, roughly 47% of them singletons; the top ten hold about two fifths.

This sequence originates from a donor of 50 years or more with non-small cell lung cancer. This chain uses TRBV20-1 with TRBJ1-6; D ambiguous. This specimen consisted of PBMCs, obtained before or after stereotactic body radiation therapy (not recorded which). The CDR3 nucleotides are TGCAGTGCTAGAGGGGCCTATAATTCACCCCTCCACTTT. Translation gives CSARGAYNSPLHF.